This T cell receptor (beta chain) stems from a study of cytomegalovirus exposure and HLA in healthy donors. At the level of the study: In terms of ancestry, the Caucasian-associated cluster contained 75% to 90% of the roughly 400 genotyped donors.

With 60 Vbeta and 13 Jbeta primers, the PCR was carried out. TCRdb's copy holds only in-frame clones and misses some; the assay was immunoSEQ multiplex PCR. This table has roughly 200,000 clones, about 88% appearing once. Donors showed nominal health when sampled, although they likely had unrecorded immune exposures. As for this clone: Antigen unknown.

The germline CDR1 and CDR2 sequences are MNHNS and SASEGT. The length of the CDR3 is 16 residues. The germline V and J ends were trimmed by 4 bases and 6 bases, with 18 bases remaining between them. General study results and limits: Fewer than 200 TCR beta chains were listed as cytomegalovirus-associated. The study found most TCR sequences rare, yet found some public TCRs in many donors.

The specimen sequenced was PBMCs. This TCR was sampled from a young woman in good health and CMV-seronegative. The gene calls are TRBV6-1 and TRBJ2-2; possibly TRBD2 for D (6 bases). The CDR3: CASSGSRGSDAGELFF. CDR3 nucleotides: TGTGCCAGCAGTGGTTCGCGGGGCTCTGATGCCGGGGAGCTGTTTTTT.